Below are 25 T cell receptor beta chains sequenced from a single sample in a study of radiation and T cells in renal cell carcinoma. TCRdb's table, derived via immunoSEQ multiplex PCR, lists solely in-frame clones and lacks some. The sample contains fewer than 200,000 clones, approximately 90% of which appear only once. Time point of the sample: blood 4 weeks post-SBRT, at nephrectomy. As for treatment: 15 Gy SBRT to primary tumor, nephrectomy 4 weeks later. Sequencing used blood, obtained from a patient whose treatment included radiotherapy and nephrectomy. The receptors stem from a woman aged 45-65 years with renal cell carcinoma.

This clone was observed a single time. J is TRBJ1-2 and V is TRBV27; D gene uncertain. This CDR3 is built from 16 residues. Germline-derived CDR1 and CDR2 are MNHEY and SMNVEV (reference sequence). The V end was cut by 8 bases, the J end by 5 bases, with 24 bases between. CDR3 sequence reads: CASGRFRVKALYGYTF. DNA for the CDR3: TGTGCCAGCGGGCGGTTCCGGGTCAAGGCCCTTTATGGCTACACCTTC.

The J gene is TRBJ1-2, the V gene TRBV6-5; 9 nucleotides align to TRBD1. CDR1 is MNHEY, CDR2 SVGAGI, per germline. The V and J ends lost 4 bases and 3 bases, in that order; junction bases with no gene match: 6. The CDR3 is 15 residues long. Here the CDR3 DNA reads TGTGCCAGCAGTTTGCACCGGGACAGGGACTATGGCTACACCTTC. The encoded protein is CASSLHRDRDYGYTF.

The V gene is TRBV6-1, the J gene TRBJ2-3; 7 bases agree with TRBD1. The junction had 8 bases not matched to a gene; V was cut back by 7 bases and J by 1 base. The CDR3 runs to 15 residues. Germline loops: CDR1 MNHNS, CDR2 SASEGT. The CDR3 nucleotides read TGTGCCAGCACCGACAGGGCAGGGCGCACAGATACGCAGTATTTT. This gives the protein CASTDRAGRTDTQYF.

The chain joins TRBV6-6 to TRBJ2-3; no clear D gene. Deletions cut 8 bases from V and 2 bases from J, with 20 bases between. This CDR3 has 16 amino acids. Germline assignment: CDR1 MNHNY and CDR2 SVGAGI (reference sequence). The CDR3 coding sequence is TGTGCCAGCGGTAGAAGCGATCGTCGCCCCACAGATACGCAGTATTTT. Residues: CASGRSDRRPTDTQYF.

This chain connects TRBV28 to TRBJ2-5; 8 positions match TRBD1. Germline V gene data show CDR1 as MDHEN and CDR2 as SYDVKM. V shed 5 bases, J shed 3 bases, and the junction held 11 bases outside the gene matches. The CDR3 has 16 residues. The CDR3 sequence: CASSGSSTDREETQYF. The CDR3 DNA is TGTGCCAGCAGTGGTTCCTCTACGGACAGGGAAGAGACCCAGTACTTC.

The chain joins TRBV15 to TRBJ2-2, with 10 bases matching TRBD2. The V segment lost 3 bases and the J segment 4 bases; nucleotides outside the gene matches: 8. Germline CDR1 and CDR2: LNHNV and YYDKDF (reference sequence). The length of the CDR3 is 17 residues. The CDR3 is CATSSDSGGRVTGELFF. DNA for the CDR3: TGTGCCACCAGCAGTGATAGCGGGGGGCGGGTCACCGGGGAGCTGTTTTTT. The variable domain in full, with the rest retrieved from reference TRBV15 and TRBJ2-2, is DAMVIQNPRYQVTQFGKPVTLSCSQTLNHNVMYWYQQKSSQAPKLLFHYYDKDFNNEADTPDNFQSRRPNTSFCFLDIRSPGLGDTAMYLCATSSDSGGRVTGELFFGEGSRLTVL.

The chain recombines TRBV5-8 with TRBJ1-6, with 9 nucleotides matching TRBD1. Looked up from germline, CDR1 is SGHTS and CDR2 is YDEGEE. This CDR3 region has 13 residues. Trimming took 10 bases from V and 8 from J; bases not matched to a gene: 7. The CDR3, as DNA: TGTGCCGGAAACCGGGACAGGGATTCACCCCTCCACTTT. Amino acid sequence: CAGNRDRDSPLHF.

CDR3 DNA: TGTGCCAGCAGTGAAACGGGCGACACAGGGGGTGATGAAAAACTGTTTTTT. Translation: CASSETGDTGGDEKLFF. The rearrangement joins TRBV6-1 to TRBJ1-4; TRBD1 matches at 8 bases. V shed 2 bases and J 6 bases; nucleotides not matched to a gene: 11. Germline CDR1 and CDR2: MNHNS and SASEGT. The CDR3 contains 17 residues.

The chain combines TRBV6-5 with TRBJ1-5; D perhaps matches TRBD1 (6 bases). CDR1 and CDR2 from the germline V gene are MNHEY and SVGAGI. Trimming stripped 2 bases from V and 3 bases from J, with 11 bases between. This CDR3 comprises 15 residues. CDR3 coding DNA: TGTGCCAGCAGTTACACAGGGACAAACAATCAGCCCCAGCATTTT. It encodes CASSYTGTNNQPQHF.

The chain is built from TRBV9 and TRBJ1-3; D is undetermined. The CDR3 extends over 11 amino acids. Germline CDR1 is SGDLS and CDR2 is YYNGEE. V dropped 3 bases and J dropped 4 bases, with 2 bases sitting between them. The CDR3 loop reads CASSGGNTIYF. For the CDR3, the DNA is TGTGCCAGCAGCGGCGGAAACACCATATATTTT.

The chain couples TRBV7-8 to TRBJ2-5, with D uncertain. CDR3 length: 14 amino acids. Trimming took off 5 bases at V and 2 bases at J, with 12 bases between the two ends. Per the germline V gene, CDR1 is SGHVS and CDR2 is FQNEAQ. The CDR3 region has the DNA TGTGCCAGCAGCACCTCAGGTACACAAGAGACCCAGTACTTC. Its translation is CASSTSGTQETQYF.

This clone appeared a single time. The chain links TRBV7-9 to TRBJ1-2; 9 nucleotides line up with TRBD1. V lost 5 bases to trimming and J lost 6 bases; unmatched junction nucleotides: 7. The CDR3 runs to 14 residues. From germline, CDR1 is SEHNR and CDR2 FQNEAQ (reference sequence). The chain's CDR3 is CASSPDRGLDGYTF. The CDR3 nucleotides read TGTGCCAGCAGCCCGGACAGGGGATTGGATGGCTACACCTTC.

CDR3 loop: CTSSQDGQDQFF. In DNA, the CDR3 is TGCACCAGCAGCCAAGACGGACAAGATCAGTTCTTC. The chain has TRBV1 and TRBJ2-1; the DNA was not used to check the table's D call, TRBD1. TRBV1 is a pseudogene segment. This CDR3 contains 12 residues.

The chain combines TRBV6-6 with TRBJ1-4; 8 bases fit TRBD1. The CDR3 consists of 16 residues. Germline CDR1 and CDR2: MNHNY and SVGAGI (reference sequence). The J segment lost 7 bases and the V segment lost 6 bases, leaving 13 bases of the junction unmatched. The CDR3 nucleotides read TGTGCCAGCAGCGGACAGGGACAAACCGCCCTTGAAAAACTGTTTTTT. This codes for CASSGQGQTALEKLFF.

This chain uses TRBV18 with TRBJ1-2; 7 nucleotides agree with TRBD1. Germline V gives CDR1 KGHSH, CDR2 LQKENI. With 6 bases clipped from V and 1 base from J, the junction kept 8 bases outside the gene matches. There are 15 residues in the CDR3. CDR3 in DNA: TGTGCCAGCTCGCATTGGGACAGCCATAACTATGGCTACACCTTC. It specifies CASSHWDSHNYGYTF.

The chain couples TRBV14 to TRBJ2-1, with D tentatively TRBD2 (5 bases). Germline values: CDR1 SGHDN, CDR2 FVKESK. This CDR3 is 15 amino acids long. V was cut by 1 base and J by 2 bases, with 9 bases left in between. The CDR3 sequence: CASSQGPGAYNEQFF. The CDR3 coding sequence is TGTGCCAGCAGCCAAGGGCCCGGGGCCTACAATGAGCAGTTCTTC. The complete variable domain, with remaining parts taken from reference TRBV14 and TRBJ2-1, reads EAGVTQFPSHSVIEKGQTVTLRCDPISGHDNLYWYRRVMGKEIKFLLHFVKESKQDESGMPNNRFLAERTGGTYSTLKVQPAELEDSGVYFCASSQGPGAYNEQFFGPGTRLTVL.

The chain joins TRBV19 to TRBJ1-1, with D unclear. The V gene lost 3 bases and the J gene lost 1 base, with 15 bases spanning the gap. Germline-derived CDR1 and CDR2 are LNHDA and SQIVND (reference sequence). The CDR3 totals 16 residues. CDR3 protein: CASSISTGNRNTEAFF. DNA of the CDR3: TGTGCCAGTAGTATTTCCACGGGAAACCGGAACACTGAAGCTTTCTTT.

The chain joins TRBV2 to TRBJ1-6, with D unresolved. The CDR3 is 15 amino acids. Germline V gene lookup returns CDR1 SNHLY and CDR2 FYNNEI. V shed 0 bases and J shed 14 bases, with 17 bases lying between them. CDR3 sequence reads: CASSEAGSQFRALHF. In DNA, the CDR3 is TGTGCCAGCAGTGAAGCGGGGTCCCAGTTTCGGGCCCTCCACTTT.

The V call is TRBV5-1, the J call TRBJ2-3, with TRBD1 matching 8 bases. Germline CDR1 SGHRS, CDR2 YFSETQ. The length of the CDR3 is 15 residues. J was trimmed by 4 bases and V by 2 bases; bases with no gene match: 6. The CDR3 sequence is CASSLQGVGADTQYF. CDR3 coding DNA: TGCGCCAGCAGCTTACAGGGGGTGGGAGCAGATACGCAGTATTTT.

This sequence joins TRBV7-8 and TRBJ1-5, with D perhaps matching TRBD1 (5 bases). V was clipped by 1 base and J by 5 bases, with 9 bases between them. Germline lookup yields CDR1 SGHVS and CDR2 FQNEAQ. This CDR3 has 14 residues. In nucleotides, the CDR3 is TGTGCCAGCAGCTTAGGCCAGGGCCATCAGCCCCAGCATTTT. Residues: CASSLGQGHQPQHF.

The V call is TRBV7-2, the J call TRBJ1-2, with a tentative D call TRBD1 (5 bases). V shed 1 base and J shed 6 bases, with 15 bases lying between them. The CDR3 is made up of 15 amino acids. The germline gives CDR1 SGHTA, CDR2 FQGNSA. CDR3 sequence: CASSLVSGRENGYTF. The CDR3 DNA sequence: TGTGCCAGCAGCTTAGTTTCGGGCAGGGAGAATGGCTACACCTTC. Variable domain in full (rest from reference TRBV7-2 and TRBJ1-2): GAGVSQSPSNKVTEKGKDVELRCDPISGHTALYWYRQSLGQGLEFLIYFQGNSAPDKSGLPSDRFSAERTGGSVSTLTIQRTQQEDSAVYLCASSLVSGRENGYTFGSGTRLTVV.

The chain combines TRBV27 with TRBJ1-6, with 10 bases identical to TRBD1. This CDR3 spans 16 amino acids. Germline V gene lookup returns CDR1 MNHEY and CDR2 SMNVEV (reference sequence). V was clipped by 6 bases and J by 10 bases; unmatched bases: 12. CDR3 residues: CASSEKRGTGDSPLHF. For the CDR3, the DNA is TGTGCCAGCAGCGAGAAAAGAGGGACAGGGGACTCACCCCTCCACTTT.

This chain joins TRBV7-8 and TRBJ2-1; 8 positions agree with TRBD1. Trimming at V came to 2 bases and at J to 8 bases, leaving 11 bases not matched to a gene. Germline CDR1 and CDR2: SGHVS and FQNEAQ. This CDR3 comprises 16 residues. CDR3 residues: CASSLSPGQGFDEQFF. For the CDR3, the DNA is TGTGCCAGCAGCTTATCACCAGGACAGGGATTCGATGAGCAGTTCTTC.

This chain links TRBV29-1 with TRBJ1-2, with no clear D. This CDR3 has 12 amino acids. The V gene lost 5 bases and the J gene lost 3 bases, with 10 bases spanning the gap. Germline CDR1 and CDR2: SQVTM and ANQGSEA. CDR3 in DNA: TGCAGCGTTAGCGGGGATGACTATGGCTACACCTTC. This gives the protein CSVSGDDYGYTF.

This sequence joins TRBV18 and TRBJ2-3; D is possibly TRBD2 (5 bases). V was pared by 6 bases and J by 0 bases, with 25 bases between. This CDR3 has 19 residues. The germline V gene encodes CDR1 KGHSH and CDR2 LQKENI. CDR3: CASSYGTSYGILSTDTQYF. The CDR3 bases are TGTGCCAGCTCGTACGGTACGAGCTACGGGATCCTTAGCACAGATACGCAGTATTTT.